This TCR beta chain comes out of a study of neurological immune-mediated disorders. Germline CDR1 SGHTA, CDR2 FQGTGA. The CDR3 length is 14 residues. Germline trimming cut 5 bases from V and 8 bases from J; bases unmatched to any gene: 8. Individuals who volunteered at a blood bank located in Maryland, USA, made up the group of healthy controls. This clonotype was picked up many times. The cDNA came from 5'RACE with 10-nucleotide random UMIs. Every sequencing run drew on 15-18 subjects and yielded over 190 million TCR-beta sequences. TCRdb itself ran the 5' RACE reads through MiXCR, one entry per CDR3 protein. The table has fewer than 30,000 distinct CDR3 sequences, around a fifth seen once; the top ten hold 16%.

The chain carries TRBV7-3 and TRBJ2-1; 8 nucleotides agree with TRBD1. Sequencing used PBMCs. The clonotype originates from an older woman in good health. CDR3 amino acids: CASSRTGQVYEQFF. The CDR3 region has the DNA TGTGCCAGCAGCCGAACGGGACAGGTCTATGAGCAGTTCTTC.